The clone carrying this TCR beta chain was seen only a few times. Its antigen is unidentified. Germline V gene data show CDR1 as SQVTM and CDR2 as ANQGSEA. The J segment lost 3 bases and the V segment lost 7 bases, leaving 14 bases of the junction unmatched. CDR3 length: 16 residues. The source of the sample is a study of early T cells in non-severe SARS-CoV-2 infection. Study-wide background: Bulk RNA taken from unsorted whole blood was sequenced, leaving chains unpaired.

Study-wide results and limits: Matching results from VDJdb favored anti-spike CD8 responses, leaving private and CD4 specificities undetected.

Individual cDNA molecules were tagged with unique molecular identifiers, the study reported. Each CDR3 protein is one row after TCRdb ran MiXCR on the 5' RACE reads. The sample consists of about 92,000 distinct CDR3 sequences, 14% of them appearing once. Sequencing was performed on whole blood. The genes are TRBV29-1 and TRBJ2-2; 7 bases align to TRBD2. This sequence was found in an adult who was a healthcare worker with PCR-confirmed SARS-CoV-2 infection or an uninfected control (not recorded which). The CDR3 loop is CSGSVGGSSDTGELFF. CDR3 coding DNA: TGCAGCGGGTCCGTGGGCGGGAGCAGCGACACCGGGGAGCTGTTTTTT.